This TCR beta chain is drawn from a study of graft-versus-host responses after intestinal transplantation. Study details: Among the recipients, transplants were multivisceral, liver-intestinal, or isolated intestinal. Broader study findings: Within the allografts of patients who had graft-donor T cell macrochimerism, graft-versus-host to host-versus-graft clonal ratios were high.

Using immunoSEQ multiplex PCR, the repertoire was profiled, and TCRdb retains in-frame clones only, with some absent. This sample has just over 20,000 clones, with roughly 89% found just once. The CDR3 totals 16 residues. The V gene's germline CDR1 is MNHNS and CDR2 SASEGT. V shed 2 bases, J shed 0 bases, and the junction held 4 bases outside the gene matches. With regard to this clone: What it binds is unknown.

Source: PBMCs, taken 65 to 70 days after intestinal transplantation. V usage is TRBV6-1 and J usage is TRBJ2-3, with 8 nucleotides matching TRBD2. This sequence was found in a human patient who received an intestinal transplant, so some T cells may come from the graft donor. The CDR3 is CASSEPSGHSTDTQYF. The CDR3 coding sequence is TGTGCCAGCAGTGAACCTAGCGGGCATAGCACAGATACGCAGTATTTT.